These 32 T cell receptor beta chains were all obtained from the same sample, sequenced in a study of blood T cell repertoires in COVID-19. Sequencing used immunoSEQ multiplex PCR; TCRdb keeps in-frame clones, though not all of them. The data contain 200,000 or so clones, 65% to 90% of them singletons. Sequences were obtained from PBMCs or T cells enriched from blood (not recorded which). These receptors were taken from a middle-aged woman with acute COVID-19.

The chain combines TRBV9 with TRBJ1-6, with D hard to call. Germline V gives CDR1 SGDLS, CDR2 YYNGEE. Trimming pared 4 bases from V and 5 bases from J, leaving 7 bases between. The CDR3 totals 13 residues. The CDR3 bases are TGTGCCAGCAGCCGACAAGATAATTCACCCCTCCACTTT. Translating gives CASSRQDNSPLHF.

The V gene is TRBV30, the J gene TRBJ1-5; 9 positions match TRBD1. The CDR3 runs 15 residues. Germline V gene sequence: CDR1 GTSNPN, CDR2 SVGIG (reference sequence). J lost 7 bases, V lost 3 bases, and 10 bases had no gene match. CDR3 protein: CAWSVGTGPAQPQHF. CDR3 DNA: TGTGCCTGGAGCGTCGGGACAGGGCCCGCGCAGCCCCAGCATTTT.

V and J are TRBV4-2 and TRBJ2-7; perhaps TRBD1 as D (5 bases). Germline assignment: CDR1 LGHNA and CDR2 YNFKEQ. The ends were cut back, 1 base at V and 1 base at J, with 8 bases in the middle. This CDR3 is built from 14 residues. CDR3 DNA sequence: TGTGCCAGCAGCCAAGGGTCAGGGTCCTACGAGCAGTACTTC. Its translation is CASSQGSGSYEQYF.

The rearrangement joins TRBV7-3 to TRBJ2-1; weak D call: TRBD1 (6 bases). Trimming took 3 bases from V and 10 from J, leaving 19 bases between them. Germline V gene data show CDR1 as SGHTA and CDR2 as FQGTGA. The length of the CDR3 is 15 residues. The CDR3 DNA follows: TGTGCCAGCAGCTTGACCCAGGGGTCTCAACTGGAGCAGTTCTTC. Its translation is CASSLTQGSQLEQFF.

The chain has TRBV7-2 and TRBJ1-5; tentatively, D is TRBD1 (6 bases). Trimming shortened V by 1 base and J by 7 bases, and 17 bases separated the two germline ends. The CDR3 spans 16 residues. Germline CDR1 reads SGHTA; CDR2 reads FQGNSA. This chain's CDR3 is CASSLVGAGVGQPQHF. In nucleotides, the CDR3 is TGTGCCAGCAGCTTAGTGGGGGCAGGGGTGGGGCAGCCCCAGCATTTT.

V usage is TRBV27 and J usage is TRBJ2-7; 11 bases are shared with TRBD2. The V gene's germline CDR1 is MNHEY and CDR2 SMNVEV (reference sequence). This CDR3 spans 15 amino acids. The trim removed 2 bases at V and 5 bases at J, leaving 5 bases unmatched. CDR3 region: CASSLRPSGRNEQYF. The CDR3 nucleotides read TGTGCCAGCAGTTTAAGGCCTAGCGGGAGGAACGAGCAGTACTTC.

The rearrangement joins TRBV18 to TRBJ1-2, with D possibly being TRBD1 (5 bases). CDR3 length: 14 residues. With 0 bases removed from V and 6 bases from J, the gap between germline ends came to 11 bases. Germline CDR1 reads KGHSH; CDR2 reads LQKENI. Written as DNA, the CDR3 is TGTGCCAGCTCACCACCCCAGGGCTTAGATGGCTACACCTTC. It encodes CASSPPQGLDGYTF.

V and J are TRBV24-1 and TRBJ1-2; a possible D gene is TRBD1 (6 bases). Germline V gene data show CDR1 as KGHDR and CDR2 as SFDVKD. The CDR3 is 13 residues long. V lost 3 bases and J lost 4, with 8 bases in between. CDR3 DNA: TGTGCCACCAGTGATACAGGGATCTATGGCTACACCTTC. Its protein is CATSDTGIYGYTF.

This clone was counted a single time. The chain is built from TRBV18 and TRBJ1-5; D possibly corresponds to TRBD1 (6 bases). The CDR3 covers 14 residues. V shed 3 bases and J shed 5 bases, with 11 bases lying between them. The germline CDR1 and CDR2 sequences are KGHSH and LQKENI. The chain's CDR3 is CASSPGTGYQPQHF. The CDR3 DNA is TGTGCCAGCTCACCGGGTACAGGGTATCAGCCCCAGCATTTT.

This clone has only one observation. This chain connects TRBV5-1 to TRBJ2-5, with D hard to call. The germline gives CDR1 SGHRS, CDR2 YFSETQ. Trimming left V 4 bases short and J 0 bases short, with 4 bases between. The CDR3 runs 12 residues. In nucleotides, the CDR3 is TGCGCCAGCAGCCTTTACCAAGAGACCCAGTACTTC. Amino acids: CASSLYQETQYF.

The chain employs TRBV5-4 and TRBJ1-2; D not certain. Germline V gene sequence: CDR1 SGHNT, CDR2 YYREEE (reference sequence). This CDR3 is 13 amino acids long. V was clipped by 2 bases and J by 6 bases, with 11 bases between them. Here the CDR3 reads CASSFPYYNGYTF. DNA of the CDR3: TGTGCCAGCAGCTTCCCATATTACAATGGCTACACCTTC.

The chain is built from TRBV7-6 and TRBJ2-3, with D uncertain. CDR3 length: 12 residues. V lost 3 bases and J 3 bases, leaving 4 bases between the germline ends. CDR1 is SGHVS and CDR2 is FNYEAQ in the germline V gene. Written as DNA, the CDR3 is TGTGCCAGCAGCTTCTTTACAGATACGCAGTATTTT. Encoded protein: CASSFFTDTQYF.

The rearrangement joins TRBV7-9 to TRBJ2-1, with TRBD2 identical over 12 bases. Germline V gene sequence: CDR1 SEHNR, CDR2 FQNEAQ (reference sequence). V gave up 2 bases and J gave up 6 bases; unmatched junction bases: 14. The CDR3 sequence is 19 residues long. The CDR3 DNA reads TGTGCCAGCAGCTTAAGACCGACGGTAACTAGCGGGAGGTTCAATGAGCAGTTCTTC. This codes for CASSLRPTVTSGRFNEQFF.

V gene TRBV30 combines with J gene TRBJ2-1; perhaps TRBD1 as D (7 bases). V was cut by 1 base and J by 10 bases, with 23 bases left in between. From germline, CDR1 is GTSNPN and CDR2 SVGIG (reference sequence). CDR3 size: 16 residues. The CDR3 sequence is CAWSDPGTVKGGEQFF. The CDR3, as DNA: TGTGCCTGGAGTGACCCCGGGACAGTTAAAGGGGGGGAGCAGTTCTTC. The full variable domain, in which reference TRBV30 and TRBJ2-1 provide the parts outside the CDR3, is SQTIHQWPATLVQPVGSPLSLECTVEGTSNPNLYWYRQAAGRGLQLLFYSVGIGQISSEVPQNLSASRPQDRQFILSSKKLLLSDSGFYLCAWSDPGTVKGGEQFFGPGTRLTVL.

As DNA, the CDR3 is TGCGCCAGCAGCCAACTGACTAGCGGGGGGTACGAGCAGTACTTC. It translates to CASSQLTSGGYEQYF. This sequence joins TRBV4-3 and TRBJ2-7, with 13 bases aligning to TRBD2. With 2 bases clipped from V and 4 bases from J, the junction kept 2 bases outside the gene matches. Germline values: CDR1 LGHNA, CDR2 YSLEER. The CDR3 spans 15 residues.

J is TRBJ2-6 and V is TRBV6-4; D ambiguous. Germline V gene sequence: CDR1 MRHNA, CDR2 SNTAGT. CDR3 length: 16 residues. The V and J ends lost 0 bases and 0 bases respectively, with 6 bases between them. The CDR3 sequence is CASSDSSSSGANVLTF. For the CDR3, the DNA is TGTGCCAGCAGTGACTCTAGCAGCTCTGGGGCCAACGTCCTGACTTTC.

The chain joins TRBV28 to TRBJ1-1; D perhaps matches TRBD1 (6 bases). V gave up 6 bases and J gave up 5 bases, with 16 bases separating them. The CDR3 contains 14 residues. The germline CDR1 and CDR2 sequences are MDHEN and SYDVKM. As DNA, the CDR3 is TGTGCCAGCAGACAACAGGGAAGGGGGACTGAAGCTTTCTTT. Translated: CASRQQGRGTEAFF.

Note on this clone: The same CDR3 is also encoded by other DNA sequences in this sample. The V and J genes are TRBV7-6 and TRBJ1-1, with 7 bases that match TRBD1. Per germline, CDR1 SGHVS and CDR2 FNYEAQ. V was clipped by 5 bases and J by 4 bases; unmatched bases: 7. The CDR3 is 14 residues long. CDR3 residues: CASSLNRGSTEAFF. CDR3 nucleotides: TGTGCCAGCAGCCTCAACAGGGGTAGCACTGAAGCTTTCTTT.

The CDR3 region is CSVEEQRTITDTQYF. CDR3 DNA: TGCAGCGTTGAAGAACAGCGGACGATCACAGATACGCAGTATTTT. V gene TRBV29-1 combines with J gene TRBJ2-3; possible D gene TRBD2, 5 bases. This CDR3 has 15 amino acids. The germline V and J ends were trimmed by 0 bases and 2 bases, with 12 bases remaining between them. CDR1 and CDR2 (germline): SQVTM, ANQGSEA.

This CDR3 reads CASSPRGQGIDGYTF. CDR3 bases: TGTGCCAGCAGCCCACGGGGACAGGGGATTGATGGCTACACCTTC. This chain uses TRBV7-8 with TRBJ1-2; 10 bases align to TRBD1. The CDR3 length is 15 residues. J was trimmed by 6 bases and V by 5 bases; bases with no gene match: 9. Germline loops: CDR1 SGHVS, CDR2 FQNEAQ.

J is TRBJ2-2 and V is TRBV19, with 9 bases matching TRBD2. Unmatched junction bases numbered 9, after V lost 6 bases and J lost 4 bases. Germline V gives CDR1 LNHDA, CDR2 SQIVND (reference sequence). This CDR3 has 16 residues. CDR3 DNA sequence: TGTGCCAGTAGGACCCGTGGCGGGAGGGCCACCGGGGAGCTGTTTTTT. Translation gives CASRTRGGRATGELFF.

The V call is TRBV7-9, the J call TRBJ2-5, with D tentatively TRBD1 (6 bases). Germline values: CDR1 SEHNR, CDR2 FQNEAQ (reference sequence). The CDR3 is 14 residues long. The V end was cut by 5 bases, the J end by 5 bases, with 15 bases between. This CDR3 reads CASSPKTGRETQYF. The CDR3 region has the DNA TGTGCCAGCAGCCCAAAGACAGGCCGGGAGACCCAGTACTTC.

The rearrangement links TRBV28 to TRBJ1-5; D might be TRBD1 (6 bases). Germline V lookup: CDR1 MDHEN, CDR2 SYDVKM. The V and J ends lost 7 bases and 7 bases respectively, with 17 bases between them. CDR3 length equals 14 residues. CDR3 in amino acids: CASTYLQGTQPQHF. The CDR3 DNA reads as TGTGCCAGCACTTACCTCCAGGGGACCCAGCCCCAGCATTTT. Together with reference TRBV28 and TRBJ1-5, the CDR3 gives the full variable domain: DVKVTQSSRYLVKRTGEKVFLECVQDMDHENMFWYRQDPGLGLRLIYFSYDVKMKEKGDIPEGYSVSREKKERFSLILESASTNQTSMYLCASTYLQGTQPQHFGDGTRLSIL.

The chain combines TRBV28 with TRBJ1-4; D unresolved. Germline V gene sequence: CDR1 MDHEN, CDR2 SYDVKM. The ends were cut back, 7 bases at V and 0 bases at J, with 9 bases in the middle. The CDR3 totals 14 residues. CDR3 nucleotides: TGTGCCAGCACCCACAAGACAACTAATGAAAAACTGTTTTTT. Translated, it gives CASTHKTTNEKLFF.

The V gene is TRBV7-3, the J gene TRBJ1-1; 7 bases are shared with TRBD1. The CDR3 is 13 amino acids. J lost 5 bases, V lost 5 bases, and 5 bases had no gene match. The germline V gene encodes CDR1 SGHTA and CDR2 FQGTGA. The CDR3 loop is CASSLDRETEAFF. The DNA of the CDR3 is TGTGCCAGCAGCCTTGACAGGGAAACTGAAGCTTTCTTT.

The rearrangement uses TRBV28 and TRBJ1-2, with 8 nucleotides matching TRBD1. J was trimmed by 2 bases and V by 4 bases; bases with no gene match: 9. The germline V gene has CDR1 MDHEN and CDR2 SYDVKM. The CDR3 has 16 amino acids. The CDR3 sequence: CASSSLRQGPNYGYTF. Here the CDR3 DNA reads TGTGCCAGCAGTTCTCTCCGACAGGGGCCCAACTATGGCTACACCTTC.

In DNA, the CDR3 is TGTGCCAGCAGCGAAACCCGGGACAGCCCGAACACTGAAGCTTTCTTT. Its protein is CASSETRDSPNTEAFF. The chain combines TRBV11-1 with TRBJ1-1; 7 bases are shared with TRBD1. The CDR3 runs 16 residues. V was clipped by 5 bases and J by 1 base; unmatched bases: 10. The V gene's germline CDR1 is SGHAT and CDR2 FQDESV (reference sequence).

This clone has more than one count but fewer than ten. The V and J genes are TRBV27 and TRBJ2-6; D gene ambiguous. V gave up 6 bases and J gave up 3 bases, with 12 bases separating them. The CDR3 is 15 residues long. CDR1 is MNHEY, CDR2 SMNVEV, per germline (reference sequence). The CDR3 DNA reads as TGTGCCAGCAGAACGGCCTGGAGTGGGGCCAACGTCCTGACTTTC. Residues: CASRTAWSGANVLTF.

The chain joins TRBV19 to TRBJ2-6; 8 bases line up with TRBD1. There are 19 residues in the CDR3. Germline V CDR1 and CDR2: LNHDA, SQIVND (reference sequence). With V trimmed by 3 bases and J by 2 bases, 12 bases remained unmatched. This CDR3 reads CASSIQTGTGRPGANVLTF. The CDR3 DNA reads TGTGCCAGTAGTATTCAAACTGGGACAGGTAGACCTGGGGCCAACGTCCTGACTTTC.

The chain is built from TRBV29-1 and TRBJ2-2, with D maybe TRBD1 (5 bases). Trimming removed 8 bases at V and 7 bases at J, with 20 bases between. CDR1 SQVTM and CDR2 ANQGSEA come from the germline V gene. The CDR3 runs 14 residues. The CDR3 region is CSTSEDRLRGELFF. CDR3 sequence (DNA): TGCAGCACCTCGGAAGACAGATTGCGCGGGGAGCTGTTTTTT.

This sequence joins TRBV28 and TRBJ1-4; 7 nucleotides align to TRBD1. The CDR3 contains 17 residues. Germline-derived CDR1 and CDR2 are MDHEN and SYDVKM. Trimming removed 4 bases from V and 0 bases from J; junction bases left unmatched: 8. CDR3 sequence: CASSYRDRVATNEKLFF. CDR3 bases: TGTGCCAGCAGTTACCGGGACAGAGTTGCAACTAATGAAAAACTGTTTTTT.

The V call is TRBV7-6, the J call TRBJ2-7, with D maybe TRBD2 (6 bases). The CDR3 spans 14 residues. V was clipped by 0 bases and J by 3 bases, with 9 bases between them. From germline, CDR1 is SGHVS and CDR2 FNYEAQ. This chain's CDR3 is CASSLALSGYEQYF. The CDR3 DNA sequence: TGTGCCAGCAGCTTAGCGCTTAGCGGCTACGAGCAGTACTTC.